This T cell receptor beta chain stems from a study of breast tumors, draining lymph nodes, adjacent tissues. Breast cancer patients provided tissue from their axillary draining lymph nodes. One entry per CDR3 protein results from TCRdb running MiXCR on the multiplex PCR reads. Of approximately 88,000 distinct CDR3 sequences listed, roughly 28% are singletons. Findings and caveats of the study: Data only fit, rather than demonstrated, lymph node origin of most tumor T cells.

CDR3 length: 14 amino acids. The germline V gene encodes CDR1 SQVTM and CDR2 ANQGSEA. Losses at the gene ends were 2 bases for V and 0 bases for J; bases not matched to a gene: 3. A remark on this clonotype: The target antigen is unknown.

This TCR derives from a female donor with breast cancer. Some clones in this sample may be carry-over from other donors' samples. The V and J genes are TRBV29-1 and TRBJ1-2, with TRBD1 identical over 7 bases. The sample taken for sequencing was axillary lymph node tissue. The CDR3 loop is CSVERGGSNYGYTF. The CDR3 nucleotides are TGCAGCGTTGAAAGAGGGGGCTCTAACTATGGCTACACCTTC.